Listed here is a single TCR beta chain. This record belongs to a study of blood T cell repertoires in COVID-19. With 3 bases clipped from V and 3 bases from J, the junction kept 9 bases outside the gene matches. CDR3 length equals 16 residues. Germline CDR1 reads MGHRA; CDR2 reads YSYEKL. In the authors' methods: Reference gene primer amplification gave estimated nucleated cell counts. Sequencing was performed with immunoSEQ multiplex PCR; in TCRdb, only in-frame clones are kept and a portion is missing. V and J calls and clone size come straight from that table; D and trimming were deduced from the DNA. The sample lists around 500,000 clones, approximately 86% occurring once. Participants came from some 26 US areas, aged roughly 18 to 89 years.

The receptor comes from a woman in her fifties or sixties who had recovered from COVID-19. The chain uses TRBV4-1 and TRBJ1-1; the match to TRBD1 covers 8 bases. The sample taken for sequencing was PBMCs or T cells enriched from blood (not recorded which). In DNA form, the CDR3 reads TGCGCCAGCAGCCATATCCCCAGGGGGCCCGACACTGAAGCTTTCTTT. Its protein is CASSHIPRGPDTEAFF.